The 22 T cell receptor beta chains given below trace back to one sample, sequenced in a study of cytomegalovirus exposure and HLA in healthy donors. Researchers ran the PCR with 60 Vbeta and 13 Jbeta primers. Sequenced by immunoSEQ multiplex PCR; TCRdb stores in-frame clones only, minus some. This table holds 150,000 to 200,000 clones, about four fifths found once. The material sequenced was PBMCs. These receptors were collected from a young man in good health and CMV-seronegative.

This chain connects TRBV15 to TRBJ2-7, with TRBD2 identical over 12 bases. Germline CDR1 and CDR2: LNHNV and YYDKDF (reference sequence). With V trimmed by 3 bases and J by 0 bases, 6 bases remained unmatched. The CDR3 has 17 residues. CDR3 DNA sequence: TGTGCCACCAGCAGCCGAGGACTAGCGGGGAGCTCCTACGAGCAGTACTTC. Its translation is CATSSRGLAGSSYEQYF. Looking up the rest from reference TRBV15 and TRBJ2-7 gives the full variable domain: DAMVIQNPRYQVTQFGKPVTLSCSQTLNHNVMYWYQQKSSQAPKLLFHYYDKDFNNEADTPDNFQSRRPNTSFCFLDIRSPGLGDTAMYLCATSSRGLAGSSYEQYFGPGTRLTVT.

The genes are TRBV7-3 and TRBJ2-3, with no clear D. The CDR3 totals 13 residues. Per the germline V gene, CDR1 is SGHTA and CDR2 is FQGTGA. Deletions cut 2 bases from V and 2 bases from J, with 5 bases between. The CDR3 sequence: CASSLSLTDTQYF. The DNA for the CDR3 is TGTGCCAGCAGCTTATCCCTCACAGATACGCAGTATTTT.

This rearrangement joins TRBV19 to TRBJ2-1; possibly TRBD1 for D (6 bases). The CDR3 is 16 residues long. Trimming took off 6 bases at V and 4 bases at J, with 19 bases between the two ends. Per germline, CDR1 LNHDA and CDR2 SQIVND (reference sequence). CDR3 sequence reads: CASRSITGTHYNEQFF. In nucleotides, the CDR3 is TGTGCCAGTAGATCCATCACAGGGACCCATTACAATGAGCAGTTCTTC.

V is TRBV5-6 and J is TRBJ2-2; the match to TRBD2 covers 11 bases. The trim removed 7 bases at V and 4 bases at J, leaving 6 bases unmatched. This CDR3 contains 15 residues. CDR1 and CDR2 (germline): SGHDT, YYEEEE. The CDR3: CASRPGTSGTGELFF. CDR3 in DNA: TGTGCCAGCCGGCCCGGGACTAGCGGCACCGGGGAGCTGTTTTTT. Variable domain in full (rest from reference TRBV5-6 and TRBJ2-2): DAGVTQSPTHLIKTRGQQVTLRCSPKSGHDTVSWYQQALGQGPQFIFQYYEEEERQRGNFPDRFSGHQFPNYSSELNVNALLLGDSALYLCASRPGTSGTGELFFGEGSRLTVL.

The chain couples TRBV21-1 to TRBJ2-1; the DNA was not compared with TRBD1, the D call given in the table. TRBV21-1 is listed as a pseudogene. The CDR3 has 20 amino acids. The CDR3 sequence is CASSKLGQGADRSSYNEQFF. CDR3 in DNA: TGTGCCAGCAGCAAATTGGGACAGGGGGCGGACCGGAGCTCCTACAATGAGCAGTTCTTC.

This clone showed up just once. V and J are TRBV29-1 and TRBJ1-2; D ambiguous. V lost 2 bases, J lost 5 bases, and 15 bases lay in between. The CDR3 is made up of 14 amino acids. Germline lookup yields CDR1 SQVTM and CDR2 ANQGSEA. The CDR3 loop reads CSVESPGNPYGYTF. The CDR3 bases are TGCAGCGTTGAAAGCCCCGGGAACCCGTATGGCTACACCTTC.

CDR3 protein: CASSSREGATPYEQYF. CDR3 nucleotide sequence: TGTGCCAGCAGCTCCCGGGAGGGCGCTACTCCCTACGAGCAGTACTTC. The genes are TRBV7-8 and TRBJ2-7; 8 bases agree with TRBD2. The germline gives CDR1 SGHVS, CDR2 FQNEAQ. This CDR3 spans 16 amino acids. After removal of 4 bases from V and 2 bases from J, the junction contained 10 bases not matched to a gene.

V usage is TRBV5-4 and J usage is TRBJ2-7, with D perhaps matching TRBD1 (6 bases). Germline CDR1 and CDR2: SGHNT and YYREEE (reference sequence). The CDR3 spans 13 residues. V was trimmed by 6 bases and J by 3 bases, leaving 13 bases between them. For the CDR3, the DNA is TGTGCCAGCACCAAGGACAGAGACTACGAGCAGTACTTC. Translated, it gives CASTKDRDYEQYF.

The rearrangement links TRBV7-8 to TRBJ2-2, with TRBD2 matching over 8 bases. CDR1 and CDR2 from the germline V gene are SGHVS and FQNEAQ. V gave up 4 bases and J gave up 5 bases; unmatched junction bases: 9. This CDR3 is 16 amino acids long. The CDR3 nucleotides are TGTGCCAGCAGCTCCCAGGGAGCGGGGGCGACCGGGGAGCTGTTTTTT. Encoded protein: CASSSQGAGATGELFF.

The chain joins TRBV7-3 to TRBJ2-1; 8 bases are a match to TRBD2. Losses at the gene ends were 6 bases for V and 9 bases for J; bases not matched to a gene: 10. CDR3 length: 14 amino acids. Germline loops: CDR1 SGHTA, CDR2 FQGTGA. CDR3 sequence reads: CASSGTRSLSEQFF. The CDR3 coding sequence is TGTGCCAGCAGTGGGACTAGATCCCTAAGTGAGCAGTTCTTC.

This chain connects TRBV6-5 to TRBJ2-1, with TRBD2 matching over 7 bases. Trimming removed 5 bases from V and 6 bases from J; junction bases left unmatched: 7. CDR1 is MNHEY and CDR2 is SVGAGI in the germline V gene. The CDR3 consists of 14 residues. Written as DNA, the CDR3 is TGTGCCAGCAGTGCCGGGACTACCGTCAATGAGCAGTTCTTC. As protein: CASSAGTTVNEQFF.

The CDR3 protein is CASSVGNREGEQFF. The CDR3 DNA sequence: TGTGCCAGCAGCGTAGGGAACAGGGAGGGTGAGCAGTTCTTC. This sequence joins TRBV9 and TRBJ2-1, with a tentative D call TRBD2 (7 bases). Germline CDR1 SGDLS, CDR2 YYNGEE. The CDR3 is 14 residues long. The V end lost 0 bases, the J end lost 9 bases, and 13 bases lay between the germline ends.

This clone was observed a handful of times. The J gene is TRBJ2-7, the V gene TRBV6-1; tentatively, D is TRBD2 (5 bases). Germline V gene sequence: CDR1 MNHNS, CDR2 SASEGT. The CDR3 totals 15 residues. V was clipped by 8 bases and J by 2 bases, with 19 bases between them. The CDR3: CASQESGTAPYEQYF. DNA of the CDR3: TGTGCCAGCCAAGAGAGCGGAACAGCTCCCTACGAGCAGTACTTC.

The chain combines TRBV5-1 with TRBJ2-3; 9 positions agree with TRBD2. This CDR3 comprises 17 residues. Germline V lookup: CDR1 SGHRS, CDR2 YFSETQ. J lost 4 bases, V lost 0 bases, and 9 bases had no gene match. CDR3 nucleotides: TGCGCCAGCAGCTTGGCCGTGGTAGCGGGGGACTCAGATACGCAGTATTTT. Amino acid sequence: CASSLAVVAGDSDTQYF.

In regard to this clone: Distinct nucleotide sequences in the sample also encode this CDR3. The chain recombines TRBV5-1 with TRBJ2-2, with TRBD2 identical over 7 bases. CDR3 length: 16 residues. V shed 7 bases, J shed 0 bases, and the junction held 9 bases outside the gene matches. The germline gives CDR1 SGHRS, CDR2 YFSETQ. CDR3: CASGPGRGSNTGELFF. The DNA of the CDR3 is TGCGCCAGCGGCCCTGGGCGGGGGTCGAACACCGGGGAGCTGTTTTTT.

J is TRBJ2-5 and V is TRBV7-2; no firm D call. CDR1 is SGHTA and CDR2 is FQGNSA in the germline V gene. This CDR3 has 13 residues. With 1 base removed from V and 3 bases from J, the gap between germline ends came to 6 bases. Here the CDR3 reads CASSLELKETQYF. CDR3 DNA sequence: TGTGCCAGCAGCTTAGAGCTTAAAGAGACCCAGTACTTC.

The DNA of the CDR3 is TGTGCCAGCAGTTCAGGACAGTCACTTAATGAAAAACTGTTTTTT. Amino acid sequence: CASSSGQSLNEKLFF. V is TRBV6-5 and J is TRBJ1-4; D is possibly TRBD1 (6 bases). This CDR3 is built from 15 residues. The V gene's germline CDR1 is MNHEY and CDR2 SVGAGI. Deletions cut 4 bases from V and 4 bases from J, with 13 bases between.

This chain connects TRBV27 to TRBJ2-3; perhaps TRBD1 as D (6 bases). With 5 bases removed from V and 0 bases from J, the gap between germline ends came to 18 bases. Germline CDR1 reads MNHEY; CDR2 reads SMNVEV (reference sequence). There are 17 residues in the CDR3. DNA for the CDR3: TGTGCCAGCAGTGACCTCGGGACATCAACTAGCACAGATACGCAGTATTTT. As protein: CASSDLGTSTSTDTQYF.

V gene TRBV5-1 combines with J gene TRBJ1-6; 7 positions match TRBD1. This CDR3 has 15 amino acids. Germline assignment: CDR1 SGHRS and CDR2 YFSETQ. V dropped 3 bases and J dropped 7; count of bases not matched to a gene: 7. The CDR3 coding sequence is TGCGCCAGCAGCTCCAGCCGGGACAGAAATTCACCCCTCCACTTT. Protein product: CASSSSRDRNSPLHF.

This chain joins TRBV6-5 and TRBJ1-1, with TRBD1 matching 8 bases. V shed 4 bases, J shed 4 bases, and the junction held 8 bases outside the gene matches. Germline V lookup: CDR1 MNHEY, CDR2 SVGAGI. CDR3 length: 15 residues. The CDR3 DNA reads TGTGCCAGCAGTTCCCTCTCCGGGACAGGCACTGAAGCTTTCTTT. This codes for CASSSLSGTGTEAFF.

The V and J genes are TRBV19 and TRBJ2-1; tentative D call: TRBD1 (6 bases). Trimming stripped 6 bases from V and 9 bases from J, with 12 bases between. The germline V gene has CDR1 LNHDA and CDR2 SQIVND (reference sequence). The CDR3 runs to 12 residues. CDR3 DNA sequence: TGTGCCAGTAGACCACAGGGTACTGAGCAGTTCTTC. Its translation is CASRPQGTEQFF.

The V call is TRBV25-1, the J call TRBJ2-3; a weak D match, TRBD1 (7 bases). Germline CDR1 is MGHDK and CDR2 is SYGVNS. The CDR3 totals 18 residues. V was trimmed by 3 bases and J by 0 bases, leaving 19 bases between them. The CDR3 reads CASSDNWGDSASTDTQYF. DNA of the CDR3: TGTGCCAGCAGTGATAACTGGGGGGACAGCGCTAGCACAGATACGCAGTATTTT.